This entry lists 2 T cell receptor beta chains sequenced from one sample in a study of OX40 agonist ivuxolimab in advanced cancers. TCRdb's copy holds only in-frame clones and misses some; the assay was immunoSEQ multiplex PCR. The top ten hold 0.3% to 0.35% of the sample, which has about 67,000 clones, 90% to 95% seen once. Specimen: CD4+ or CD8+ T cells sorted from blood, collected in a trial of the OX40 agonist ivuxolimab. These receptors all stem from an adult with an advanced solid tumor such as melanoma, head and neck, liver or kidney cancer.

The chain couples TRBV7-8 to TRBJ2-1, with TRBD2 matching 7 bases. In germline, CDR1 is SGHVS, CDR2 FQNEAQ. Losses at the gene ends were 7 bases for V and 3 bases for J; bases not matched to a gene: 12. The CDR3 is 16 amino acids. The CDR3 protein is CASTPGGRRSYNEQFF. For the CDR3, the DNA is TGTGCCAGCACACCCGGGGGGAGGAGGAGCTACAATGAGCAGTTCTTC.

The chain couples TRBV10-1 to TRBJ2-1; maybe TRBD2 (6 bases). V lost 5 bases and J lost 1, with 15 bases in between. Germline V lookup: CDR1 WNHNN, CDR2 SYGVQD (reference sequence). The CDR3 has 16 amino acids. CDR3 sequence: CASSNQPGVSYNEQFF. The DNA of the CDR3 is TGCGCCAGCAGTAACCAGCCGGGAGTATCCTACAATGAGCAGTTCTTC.